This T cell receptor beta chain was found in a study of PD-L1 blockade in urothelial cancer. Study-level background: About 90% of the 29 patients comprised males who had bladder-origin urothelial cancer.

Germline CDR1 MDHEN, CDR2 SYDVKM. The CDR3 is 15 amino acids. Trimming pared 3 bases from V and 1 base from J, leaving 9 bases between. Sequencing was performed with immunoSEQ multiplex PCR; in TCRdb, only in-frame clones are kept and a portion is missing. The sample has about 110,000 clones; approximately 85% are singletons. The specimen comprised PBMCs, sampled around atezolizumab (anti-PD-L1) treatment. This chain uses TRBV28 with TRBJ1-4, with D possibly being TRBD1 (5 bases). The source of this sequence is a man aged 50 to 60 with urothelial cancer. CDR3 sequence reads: CASSFGGGTNEKLFF. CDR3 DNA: TGTGCCAGCAGTTTTGGGGGGGGAACTAATGAAAAACTGTTTTTT.